These 22 T cell receptor beta chains were all obtained from the same sample, sequenced in a study of T cell changes during pregnancy in multiple sclerosis. The data were produced by immunoSEQ multiplex PCR, yet TCRdb's version contains in-frame clones alone and is incomplete. The repertoire has some 80,000 clones, about 95% of them found once; the top ten carry around 1.1%. The source material was peripheral blood, sampled in the second trimester of pregnancy. The receptors stem from a female donor with multiple sclerosis, enrolled in a pregnancy study.

CDR3 protein: CASSLTSGSNTGELFF. DNA of the CDR3: TGCGCCAGCAGCTTAACTAGCGGGAGTAACACCGGGGAGCTGTTTTTT. The J gene is TRBJ2-2, the V gene TRBV5-1; 11 nucleotides match TRBD2. The CDR3 runs to 16 residues. CDR1 and CDR2 from the germline V gene are SGHRS and YFSETQ. With 2 bases clipped from V and 2 bases from J, the junction kept 2 bases outside the gene matches.

This clone has a single count. The genes are TRBV2 and TRBJ1-1, with D perhaps TRBD1 (5 bases). The CDR3 extends over 13 amino acids. CDR1 is SNHLY, CDR2 FYNNEI, per germline. V shed 7 bases and J shed 1 base, with 10 bases lying between them. CDR3 loop: CASMGQTNTEAFF. The CDR3 region has the DNA TGTGCCAGCATGGGGCAGACGAACACTGAAGCTTTCTTT.

This chain connects TRBV5-1 to TRBJ1-2, with 12 bases matching TRBD1. This CDR3 region has 15 residues. Trimming removed 5 bases from V and 4 bases from J; junction bases left unmatched: 6. Germline V gene lookup returns CDR1 SGHRS and CDR2 YFSETQ. The CDR3 is CASRPGTGGGYGYTF. The CDR3 DNA follows: TGCGCCAGCAGGCCCGGGACAGGGGGCGGCTATGGCTACACCTTC.

The chain joins TRBV11-2 to TRBJ2-7, with a tentative D call TRBD1 (5 bases). From germline, CDR1 is SGHAT and CDR2 FQNNGV. This CDR3 spans 14 amino acids. Trimming shortened V by 1 base and J by 3 bases, and 10 bases separated the two germline ends. The CDR3 spells CASSLGRVYYEQYF. In DNA form, the CDR3 reads TGTGCCAGCAGCTTAGGCAGGGTCTACTACGAGCAGTACTTC.

The chain links TRBV11-2 to TRBJ2-1, with D possibly TRBD2 on 6 matching bases. Looked up from germline, CDR1 is SGHAT and CDR2 is FQNNGV. The CDR3 is made up of 14 amino acids. V was shortened by 0 bases and J by 8 bases, with 11 bases between the two germline ends. CDR3 loop: CASSLDREKYEQFF. The DNA for the CDR3 is TGTGCCAGCAGCTTAGATCGGGAGAAATATGAGCAGTTCTTC.

The V gene is TRBV7-2, the J gene TRBJ1-1; D is perhaps TRBD1 (6 bases). The germline V gene has CDR1 SGHTA and CDR2 FQGNSA. The CDR3 is made up of 14 amino acids. Trimming removed 5 bases at V and 7 bases at J, with 17 bases between. The CDR3 loop reads CASSLRQAKFEAFF. The CDR3 coding sequence is TGTGCCAGCAGCCTAAGACAGGCTAAGTTTGAAGCTTTCTTT. The complete variable domain, with remaining parts taken from reference TRBV7-2 and TRBJ1-1, reads GAGVSQSPSNKVTEKGKDVELRCDPISGHTALYWYRQSLGQGLEFLIYFQGNSAPDKSGLPSDRFSAERTGGSVSTLTIQRTQQEDSAVYLCASSLRQAKFEAFFGQGTRLTVV.

The J gene is TRBJ1-5, the V gene TRBV27, with a weak D call TRBD1 (5 bases). CDR1 and CDR2 (germline): MNHEY, SMNVEV (reference sequence). The V end lost 1 base, the J end lost 10 bases, and 14 bases lay between the germline ends. The CDR3 sequence is 14 residues long. CDR3 bases: TGTGCCAGCAGTTTATTGGGGGGTGAGGATCCCCAGCATTTT. Translating it yields CASSLLGGEDPQHF.

V is TRBV5-1 and J is TRBJ2-1, with 11 bases lining up with TRBD2. The germline gives CDR1 SGHRS, CDR2 YFSETQ. CDR3 length: 15 residues. Trimming removed 4 bases from V and 6 bases from J; junction bases left unmatched: 6. The CDR3 loop is CASSQSSGGTNEQFF. The CDR3 nucleotides are TGCGCCAGCAGCCAGTCTAGCGGGGGGACCAATGAGCAGTTCTTC. The variable domain in full, completed from reference TRBV5-1 and TRBJ2-1, reads KAGVTQTPRYLIKTRGQQVTLSCSPISGHRSVSWYQQTPGQGLQFLFEYFSETQRNKGNFPGRFSGRQFSNSRSEMNVSTLELGDSALYLCASSQSSGGTNEQFFGPGTRLTVL.

The chain couples TRBV27 to TRBJ1-5; no clear D gene. The CDR3 consists of 13 residues. Germline CDR1 MNHEY, CDR2 SMNVEV (reference sequence). Trimming took 5 bases from V and 3 from J, leaving 8 bases between them. CDR3 loop: CASSLGPNQPQHF. The CDR3 DNA is TGTGCCAGCAGTCTAGGTCCCAATCAGCCCCAGCATTTT.

This clone has only one observation. The chain carries TRBV27 and TRBJ2-7; no firm D call. This CDR3 region has 13 residues. The V end was cut by 4 bases, the J end by 4 bases, with 11 bases between. In germline, CDR1 is MNHEY, CDR2 SMNVEV (reference sequence). The DNA of the CDR3 is TGTGCCAGCAGTTCACTTACACAGTACGAGCAGTACTTC. Translation gives CASSSLTQYEQYF.

CDR3: CASSDLRAGELFF. The CDR3, as DNA: TGTGCCAGCAGCGACCTCAGGGCCGGGGAGCTGTTTTTT. The chain joins TRBV28 to TRBJ2-2; D may be TRBD1 (5 bases). V was pared by 6 bases and J by 6 bases, with 11 bases between. CDR1 is MDHEN and CDR2 is SYDVKM in the germline V gene. The CDR3 has 13 residues.

J is TRBJ1-3 and V is TRBV18; a weak D match, TRBD1 (5 bases). CDR1 and CDR2 from the germline V gene are KGHSH and LQKENI. The CDR3 extends over 16 amino acids. Trimming removed 6 bases from V and 0 bases from J, with 15 bases in between. CDR3 sequence: CASSRLQGYSGNTIYF. The CDR3 DNA follows: TGTGCCAGCTCTCGACTCCAGGGTTACTCTGGAAACACCATATATTTT.

The CDR3 DNA is TGTGCCAGCAGCCCCCTGGTGCCTAGCGGGAGGAGCGGGGTCACAGATACGCAGTATTTT. It yields the protein CASSPLVPSGRSGVTDTQYF. The chain uses TRBV5-5 and TRBJ2-3; 11 bases are a match to TRBD2. Germline V lookup: CDR1 SGHKS, CDR2 YYEKEE (reference sequence). After removal of 4 bases from V and 2 bases from J, the junction contained 18 bases not matched to a gene. The CDR3 has 20 residues.

The CDR3: CASSREGGNRYEQYF. CDR3 DNA: TGCGCCAGCAGCAGGGAGGGCGGGAACCGCTACGAGCAGTACTTC. This chain uses TRBV5-1 with TRBJ2-7; TRBD2 matches at 7 bases. The CDR3 is 15 amino acids. The V and J ends lost 4 bases and 3 bases, in that order; junction bases with no gene match: 10. Per germline, CDR1 SGHRS and CDR2 YFSETQ.

The V and J genes are TRBV2 and TRBJ1-5, with 7 bases identical to TRBD1. V trimming: 7 bases; J trimming: 1 base; junction bases outside the gene matches: 1. The CDR3 loop spans 13 amino acids. CDR1 and CDR2 from the germline V gene are SNHLY and FYNNEI. The CDR3 loop reads CASKQGSNQPQHF. The CDR3 DNA is TGTGCCAGCAAACAGGGGAGCAATCAGCCCCAGCATTTT. The variable domain in full, completed from reference TRBV2 and TRBJ1-5, reads EPEVTQTPSHQVTQMGQEVILRCVPISNHLYFYWYRQILGQKVEFLVSFYNNEISEKSEIFDDQFSVERPDGSNFTLKIRSTKLEDSAMYFCASKQGSNQPQHFGDGTRLSIL.

Details on this clone: Other DNA sequences of this sample code for an identical CDR3. This chain links TRBV5-6 with TRBJ1-1; 7 positions match TRBD1. V dropped 0 bases and J dropped 4; count of bases not matched to a gene: 3. The CDR3 has 14 residues. Per the germline V gene, CDR1 is SGHDT and CDR2 is YYEEEE. CDR3 amino acids: CASSLGQGTTEAFF. For the CDR3, the DNA is TGTGCCAGCAGCTTGGGACAGGGAACCACTGAAGCTTTCTTT.

CDR3 sequence (DNA): TGTGCCAGCAGCCGGGGTTTCTACGAGCAGTACTTC. This encodes CASSRGFYEQYF. The chain has TRBV6-5 and TRBJ2-7; tentative D call: TRBD2 (5 bases). V gave up 6 bases and J gave up 3 bases, with 9 bases separating them. This CDR3 spans 12 amino acids. From germline, CDR1 is MNHEY and CDR2 SVGAGI.

The chain carries TRBV7-2 and TRBJ1-1; no clear D gene. Germline lookup yields CDR1 SGHTA and CDR2 FQGNSA. The CDR3 is made up of 13 amino acids. The ends were cut back, 1 base at V and 5 bases at J, with 8 bases in the middle. CDR3: CASSLVAGTEAFF. CDR3 coding DNA: TGTGCCAGCAGCTTAGTAGCGGGTACTGAAGCTTTCTTT. The entire variable domain, with the rest obtained from reference TRBV7-2 and TRBJ1-1, is as follows: GAGVSQSPSNKVTEKGKDVELRCDPISGHTALYWYRQSLGQGLEFLIYFQGNSAPDKSGLPSDRFSAERTGGSVSTLTIQRTQQEDSAVYLCASSLVAGTEAFFGQGTRLTVV.

The V call is TRBV4-1, the J call TRBJ2-7, with TRBD2 identical over 10 bases. This CDR3 spans 17 amino acids. V dropped 3 bases and J dropped 9; count of bases not matched to a gene: 17. Germline CDR1 reads MGHRA; CDR2 reads YSYEKL. DNA of the CDR3: TGCGCCAGCAGCCATCTACTAGCGGGACCCACCCCGGGTTTGCAGTACTTC. Residues: CASSHLLAGPTPGLQYF.

The sample holds one count of this clone. The chain uses TRBV2 and TRBJ2-1, with D maybe TRBD2 (5 bases). The CDR3 runs to 13 residues. From germline, CDR1 is SNHLY and CDR2 FYNNEI. The V end was cut by 11 bases, the J end by 5 bases, with 16 bases between. CDR3 loop: CAWGTAANNEQFF. Written as DNA, the CDR3 is TGTGCCTGGGGTACAGCGGCAAACAATGAGCAGTTCTTC.

The sample holds one count of this clone. The chain links TRBV6-1 to TRBJ1-2, with D perhaps TRBD1 (6 bases). V lost 2 bases and J 8 bases, leaving 12 bases between the germline ends. The length of the CDR3 is 13 residues. Germline V gene lookup returns CDR1 MNHNS and CDR2 SASEGT. CDR3 sequence reads: CASSEQGLGGYTF. Written as DNA, the CDR3 is TGTGCCAGCAGTGAACAGGGGCTAGGAGGCTACACCTTC.

The chain recombines TRBV5-4 with TRBJ2-3; 9 bases match TRBD2. The CDR3 spans 15 residues. V lost 2 bases and J lost 4; bases outside the gene matches: 5. Germline assignment: CDR1 SGHNT and CDR2 YYREEE (reference sequence). CDR3: CASSLGSGSADTQYF. Here the CDR3 DNA reads TGTGCCAGCAGCTTAGGTAGCGGGAGTGCAGATACGCAGTATTTT.